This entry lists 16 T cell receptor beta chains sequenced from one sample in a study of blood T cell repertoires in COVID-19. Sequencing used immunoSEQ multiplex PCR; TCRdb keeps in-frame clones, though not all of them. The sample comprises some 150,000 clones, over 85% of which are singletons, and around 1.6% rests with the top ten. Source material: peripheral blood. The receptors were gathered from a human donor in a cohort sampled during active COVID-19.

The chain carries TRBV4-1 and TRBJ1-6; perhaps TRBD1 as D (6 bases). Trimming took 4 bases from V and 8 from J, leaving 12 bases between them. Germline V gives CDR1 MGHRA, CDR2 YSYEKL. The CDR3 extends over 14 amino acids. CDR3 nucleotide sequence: TGCGCCAGCAGCCTGGACAGCTTTGATTCACCCCTCCACTTT. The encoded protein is CASSLDSFDSPLHF.

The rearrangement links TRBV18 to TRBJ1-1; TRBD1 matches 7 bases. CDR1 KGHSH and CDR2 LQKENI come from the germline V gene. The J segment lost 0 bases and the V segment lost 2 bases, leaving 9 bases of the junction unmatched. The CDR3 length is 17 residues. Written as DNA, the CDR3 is TGTGCCAGCTCACCAAAAGGAGTGGGGACAGTGAACACTGAAGCTTTCTTT. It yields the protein CASSPKGVGTVNTEAFF.

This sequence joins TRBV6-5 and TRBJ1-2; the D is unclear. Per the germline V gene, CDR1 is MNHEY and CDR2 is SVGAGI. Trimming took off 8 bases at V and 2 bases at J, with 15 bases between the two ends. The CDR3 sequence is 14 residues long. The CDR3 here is CASGEDGPNYGYTF. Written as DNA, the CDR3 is TGTGCCAGCGGGGAGGACGGACCCAACTATGGCTACACCTTC.

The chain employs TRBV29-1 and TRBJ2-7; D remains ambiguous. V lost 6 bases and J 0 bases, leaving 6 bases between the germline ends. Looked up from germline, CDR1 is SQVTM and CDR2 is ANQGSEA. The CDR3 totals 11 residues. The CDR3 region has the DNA TGCAGCGTACGGAGCTCCTACGAGCAGTACTTC. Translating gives CSVRSSYEQYF.

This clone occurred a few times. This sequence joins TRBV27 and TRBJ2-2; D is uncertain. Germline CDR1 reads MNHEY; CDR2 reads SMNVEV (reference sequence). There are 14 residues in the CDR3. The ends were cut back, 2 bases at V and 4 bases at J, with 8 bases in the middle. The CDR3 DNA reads TGTGCCAGCAGTTTACTGTGGCTCACCGGGGAGCTGTTTTTT. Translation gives CASSLLWLTGELFF.

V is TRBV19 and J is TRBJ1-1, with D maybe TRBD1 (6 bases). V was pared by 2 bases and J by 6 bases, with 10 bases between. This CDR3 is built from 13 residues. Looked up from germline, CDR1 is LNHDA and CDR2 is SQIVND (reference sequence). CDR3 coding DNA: TGTGCCAGTAGTATAATGGCAGGGGCTGAAGCTTTCTTT. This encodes CASSIMAGAEAFF.

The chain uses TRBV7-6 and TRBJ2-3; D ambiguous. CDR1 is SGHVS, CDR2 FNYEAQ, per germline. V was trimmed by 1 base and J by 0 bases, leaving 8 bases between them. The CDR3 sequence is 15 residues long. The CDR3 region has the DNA TGTGCCAGCAGCTTAGGACTTCCTAGCACAGATACGCAGTATTTT. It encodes CASSLGLPSTDTQYF. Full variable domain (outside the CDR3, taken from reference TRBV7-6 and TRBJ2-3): GAGVSQSPRYKVTKRGQDVALRCDPISGHVSLYWYRQALGQGPEFLTYFNYEAQQDKSGLPNDRFSAERPEGSISTLTIQRTEQRDSAMYRCASSLGLPSTDTQYFGPGTRLTVL.

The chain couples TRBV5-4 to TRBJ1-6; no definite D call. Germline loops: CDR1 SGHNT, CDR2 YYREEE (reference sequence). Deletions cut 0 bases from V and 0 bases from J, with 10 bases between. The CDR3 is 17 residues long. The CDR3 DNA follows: TGTGCCAGCAGCTTGGACAGCCAGAGCTCCTATAATTCACCCCTCCACTTT. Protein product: CASSLDSQSSYNSPLHF.

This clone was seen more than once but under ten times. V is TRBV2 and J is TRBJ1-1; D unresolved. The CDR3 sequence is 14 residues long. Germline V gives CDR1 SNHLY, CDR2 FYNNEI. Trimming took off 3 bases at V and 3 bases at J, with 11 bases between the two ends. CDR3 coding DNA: TGTGCCAGCAGTGATCTTGGCGGGGACACTGAAGCTTTCTTT. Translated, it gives CASSDLGGDTEAFF.

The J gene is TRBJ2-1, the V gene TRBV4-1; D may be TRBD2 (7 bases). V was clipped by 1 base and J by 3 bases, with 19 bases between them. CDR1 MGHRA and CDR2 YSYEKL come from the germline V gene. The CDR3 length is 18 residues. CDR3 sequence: CASSQVGGAAGFYNEQFF. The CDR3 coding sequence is TGCGCCAGCAGCCAAGTGGGGGGGGCGGCGGGGTTCTACAATGAGCAGTTCTTC.

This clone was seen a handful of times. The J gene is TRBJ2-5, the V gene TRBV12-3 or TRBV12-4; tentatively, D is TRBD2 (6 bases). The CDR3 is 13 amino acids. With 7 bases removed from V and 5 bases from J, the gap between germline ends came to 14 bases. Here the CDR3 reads CASTRGLDETQYF. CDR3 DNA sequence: TGTGCCAGCACCCGGGGACTGGACGAGACCCAGTACTTC.

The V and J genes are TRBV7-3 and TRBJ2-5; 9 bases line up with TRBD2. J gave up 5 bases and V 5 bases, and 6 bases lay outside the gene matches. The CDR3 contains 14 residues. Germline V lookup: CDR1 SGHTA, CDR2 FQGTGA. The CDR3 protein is CASSPSGAGETQYF. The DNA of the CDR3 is TGTGCCAGCAGCCCTAGCGGGGCAGGGGAGACCCAGTACTTC.

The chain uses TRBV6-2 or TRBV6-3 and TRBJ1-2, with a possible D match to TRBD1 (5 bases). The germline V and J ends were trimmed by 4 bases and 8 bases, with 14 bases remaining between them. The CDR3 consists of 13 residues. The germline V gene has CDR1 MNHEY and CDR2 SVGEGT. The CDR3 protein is CASSSRAPKGYTF. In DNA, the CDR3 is TGTGCCAGCAGTTCCAGGGCCCCTAAGGGCTACACCTTC.

CDR3 in DNA: TGTGCCAGCAGCCCCCTGCGGGGAAGTCATGGCTACACCTTC. This gives the protein CASSPLRGSHGYTF. The rearrangement joins TRBV6-5 to TRBJ1-2, with no clear D. Germline CDR1 MNHEY, CDR2 SVGAGI. The CDR3 sequence is 14 residues long. V was shortened by 6 bases and J by 6 bases, with 17 bases between the two germline ends.

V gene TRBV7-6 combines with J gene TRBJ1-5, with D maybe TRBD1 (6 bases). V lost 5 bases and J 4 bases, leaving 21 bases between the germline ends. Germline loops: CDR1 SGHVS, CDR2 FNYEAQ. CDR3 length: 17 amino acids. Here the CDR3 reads CASSNPATGRPNQPQHF. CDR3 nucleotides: TGTGCCAGCAGCAACCCAGCGACAGGCAGACCGAATCAGCCCCAGCATTTT. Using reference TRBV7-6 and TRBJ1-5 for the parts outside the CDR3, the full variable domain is GAGVSQSPRYKVTKRGQDVALRCDPISGHVSLYWYRQALGQGPEFLTYFNYEAQQDKSGLPNDRFSAERPEGSISTLTIQRTEQRDSAMYRCASSNPATGRPNQPQHFGDGTRLSIL.

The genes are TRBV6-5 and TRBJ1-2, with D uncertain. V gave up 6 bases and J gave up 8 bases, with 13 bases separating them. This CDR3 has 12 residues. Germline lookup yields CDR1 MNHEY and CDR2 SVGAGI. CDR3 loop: CASRPKGGGYTF. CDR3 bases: TGTGCCAGCAGACCTAAGGGAGGGGGCTACACCTTC.